This T cell receptor (beta chain) was obtained from a study of beta chain features in type 1 diabetes. Broader study findings: Type 1 diabetes patients had moderately but significantly shorter TCRB CDR3s in all four CD4+ subsets. The influence of HLA type on TCRB rearrangement stayed undetermined.

A remark on this clone: Its antigen remains unknown.

The germline gives CDR1 MDHEN, CDR2 SYDVKM. The CDR3 totals 11 residues. V was shortened by 2 bases and J by 9 bases, with 7 bases between the two germline ends. Since all of the isolated RNA was reverse transcribed, expressed TCRB transcripts were what got sequenced. TCRdb's table, derived via immunoSEQ multiplex PCR, lists solely in-frame clones and lacks some. The sample yields 300,000 to 450,000 clones, 9.6% seen once. This clonotype was obtained from a man in his thirties or forties with type 1 diabetes. The sample consisted of central memory CD4+ T cells from blood. The rearrangement links TRBV28 to TRBJ2-5, with D possibly matching TRBD2 (5 bases). CDR3 nucleotides: TGTGCCAGCAGTTTAATGGAGGCCCAGTACTTC. Residues: CASSLMEAQYF. The whole variable domain, remainder taken from reference TRBV28 and TRBJ2-5, is DVKVTQSSRYLVKRTGEKVFLECVQDMDHENMFWYRQDPGLGLRLIYFSYDVKMKEKGDIPEGYSVSREKKERFSLILESASTNQTSMYLCASSLMEAQYFGPGTRLLVL.